This entry lists 14 T cell receptor beta chains sequenced from one sample in a study of blood T cell repertoires in COVID-19 (TCRdb year 2020). The method was the immunoSEQ multiplex PCR assay. What TCRdb holds here is the immuneACCESS table cut down to in-frame rearrangements. Part of the clones is not present; checked against another copy, under half of the missing clones reflect an unresolved V gene, and the others are unexplained. Here the sample has 90,000 to 110,000 clones; about 90% occur a single time. The top ten clones comprise around 1.1% of the sample. The sample comprised peripheral blood. All receptors derive from a human donor in a cohort sampled during active COVID-19.

The chain joins TRBV7-6 to TRBJ2-1; 8 bases align to TRBD1. The germline V gene encodes CDR1 SGHVS and CDR2 FNYEAQ. The CDR3 is 16 amino acids. V lost 4 bases to trimming and J lost 4 bases; unmatched junction nucleotides: 9. CDR3 bases: TGTGCCAGCAGCTCCTGGACAGGGTCTAATTACAATGAGCAGTTCTTC. Translating gives CASSSWTGSNYNEQFF.

This chain connects TRBV4-3 to TRBJ1-1; a weak D match, TRBD1 (6 bases). Trimming left V 0 bases short and J 4 bases short, with 12 bases between. CDR3 length: 15 amino acids. Germline V gene lookup returns CDR1 LGHNA and CDR2 YSLEER. This chain's CDR3 is CASSQDWGQGTEAFF. The CDR3 bases are TGCGCCAGCAGCCAAGATTGGGGGCAGGGCACTGAAGCTTTCTTT.

In regard to this clone: Compared with germline, one end of the junction differs, possibly owing to a read error. The V gene is TRBV28, the J gene TRBJ1-5; 7 nucleotides match TRBD1. CDR3 length: 16 amino acids. The germline V gene encodes CDR1 MDHEN and CDR2 SYDVKM. The CDR3 protein is CASSLSTGIGNQPQHF. The CDR3 region has the DNA TGTGCCAGCAGCTTATCGACAGGGATTGGCAATCAGCCCCAGCATTTT. The full variable domain, rest sourced from reference TRBV28 and TRBJ1-5, is DVKVTQSSRYLVKRTGEKVFLECVQDMDHENMFWYRQDPGLGLRLIYFSYDVKMKEKGDIPEGYSVSREKKERFSLILESASTNQTSMYLCASSLSTGIGNQPQHFGDGTRLSIL.

The chain joins TRBV10-3 to TRBJ2-2, with 11 bases matching TRBD2. The CDR3 is 16 residues long. Germline-derived CDR1 and CDR2 are ENHRY and SYGVKD. V was pared by 10 bases and J by 7 bases, with 14 bases of the junction left unmatched. In nucleotides, the CDR3 is TGTGCCAGCGGGACGATACTAGCGGGAGTTCACGGGGAGCTGTTTTTT. This sequence encodes CASGTILAGVHGELFF.

The chain employs TRBV25-1 and TRBJ1-2; D may be TRBD1 (5 bases). Germline V lookup: CDR1 MGHDK, CDR2 SYGVNS. Trimming shortened V by 0 bases and J by 2 bases, and 13 bases separated the two germline ends. CDR3 length: 16 amino acids. In DNA, the CDR3 is TGTGCCAGCAGTGAATATGGGGCAGGGCGAAACTATGGCTACACCTTC. Translation: CASSEYGAGRNYGYTF.

The gene calls are TRBV7-2 and TRBJ2-6; D remains ambiguous. Trimming left V 1 base short and J 0 bases short, with 13 bases between. The CDR3 sequence is 18 residues long. Germline CDR1 and CDR2: SGHTA and FQGNSA. In nucleotides, the CDR3 is TGTGCCAGCAGCTTAGATCGTGCAGGTACCTCTGGGGCCAACGTCCTGACTTTC. Protein product: CASSLDRAGTSGANVLTF. Full variable domain (missing parts from reference TRBV7-2 and TRBJ2-6): GAGVSQSPSNKVTEKGKDVELRCDPISGHTALYWYRQSLGQGLEFLIYFQGNSAPDKSGLPSDRFSAERTGGSVSTLTIQRTQQEDSAVYLCASSLDRAGTSGANVLTFGAGSRLTVL.

The gene calls are TRBV7-2 and TRBJ2-7; possibly TRBD2 for D (6 bases). The CDR3 runs 14 residues. Germline CDR1 and CDR2: SGHTA and FQGNSA. The V and J ends lost 4 bases and 3 bases respectively, with 13 bases between them. The CDR3 region has the DNA TGTGCCAGCAGCTCTTACGGGGGAATCTACGAGCAGTACTTC. Translating gives CASSSYGGIYEQYF.

The J gene is TRBJ2-2, the V gene TRBV5-5; the D gene is possibly TRBD2 (6 bases). The CDR3 contains 14 residues. CDR1 and CDR2 (germline): SGHKS, YYEKEE (reference sequence). Trimming shortened V by 0 bases and J by 5 bases, and 8 bases separated the two germline ends. The chain's CDR3 is CASSLVAGTGELFF. CDR3 nucleotide sequence: TGTGCCAGCAGCTTGGTTGCGGGGACCGGGGAGCTGTTTTTT.

The chain combines TRBV24-1 with TRBJ2-1; 10 positions match TRBD2. J lost 0 bases, V lost 3 bases, and 1 base had no gene match. The CDR3 extends over 16 amino acids. Germline values: CDR1 KGHDR, CDR2 SFDVKD. The CDR3 loop reads CATSDPSGSSYNEQFF. Written as DNA, the CDR3 is TGTGCCACCAGTGATCCTAGCGGGAGCTCCTACAATGAGCAGTTCTTC.

This clone appeared a few times. This rearrangement joins TRBV5-1 to TRBJ1-2; maybe TRBD1 (5 bases). The V end was cut by 4 bases, the J end by 2 bases, with 12 bases between. Germline V gives CDR1 SGHRS, CDR2 YFSETQ. CDR3 length: 14 amino acids. The DNA of the CDR3 is TGCGCCAGCAGCATCGACAGTCTCAACTATGGCTACACCTTC. Amino acid sequence: CASSIDSLNYGYTF.

The chain couples TRBV4-1 to TRBJ2-5; D ambiguous. The CDR3 has 13 amino acids. The germline V gene encodes CDR1 MGHRA and CDR2 YSYEKL. The germline V and J ends were trimmed by 2 bases and 4 bases, with 8 bases remaining between them. The CDR3 here is CASSQSDGETQYF. CDR3 nucleotides: TGCGCCAGCAGCCAAAGCGACGGAGAGACCCAGTACTTC.

The V call is TRBV7-2, the J call TRBJ2-1; the match to TRBD2 covers 12 bases. V lost 1 base and J lost 6; bases outside the gene matches: 7. The CDR3 sequence is 17 residues long. Germline-derived CDR1 and CDR2 are SGHTA and FQGNSA. The CDR3 sequence: CASSLVASGGVGNEQFF. CDR3 nucleotides: TGTGCCAGCAGCTTAGTGGCTAGCGGGGGGGTCGGCAATGAGCAGTTCTTC.

The chain combines TRBV5-6 with TRBJ2-7; 7 bases are shared with TRBD1. This CDR3 is built from 14 residues. Trimming removed 3 bases from V and 2 bases from J; junction bases left unmatched: 5. CDR1 is SGHDT, CDR2 YYEEEE, per germline. The CDR3 DNA follows: TGTGCCAGCAGCTCCTCCGGGACAGCCTACGAGCAGTACTTC. Translation: CASSSSGTAYEQYF.

The chain uses TRBV11-2 and TRBJ2-3, with D possibly being TRBD1 (6 bases). V was pared by 5 bases and J by 6 bases, with 21 bases between. Germline CDR1 and CDR2: SGHAT and FQNNGV. CDR3 length equals 16 residues. CDR3 amino acids: CASSLHFNQGRDTQYF. The CDR3 region has the DNA TGTGCCAGCAGCCTCCACTTCAATCAGGGGCGGGATACGCAGTATTTT.